This passage covers 21 T cell receptor beta chains from one sample sequenced in a study of blood T cell repertoires in COVID-19 (dated by TCRdb to 2018 to 2020). The library was made by the immunoSEQ multiplex PCR assay. Not all clones reach the TCRdb copy of this immuneACCESS table, which keeps in-frame sequences only. Checked studies attribute under half of the gap to unresolved V genes and leave the rest unexplained. This sample gives about 98,000 clones in total; 65% to 90% of them show up just once. The biggest ten clones account for under 13% of the sample. Source material: peripheral blood. These receptors were taken from a man in his 70s with active or convalescent COVID-19.

The V call is TRBV2, the J call TRBJ2-1; 11 bases match TRBD2. V shed 5 bases, J shed 4 bases, and the junction held 7 bases outside the gene matches. CDR1 SNHLY and CDR2 FYNNEI come from the germline V gene. The CDR3 sequence is 16 residues long. CDR3 loop: CASSYLAGGPYNEQFF. CDR3 sequence (DNA): TGTGCCAGCAGTTACCTAGCGGGGGGCCCTTACAATGAGCAGTTCTTC.

This clone has a handful of counts. The chain uses TRBV5-8 and TRBJ1-2; 9 nucleotides agree with TRBD1. J lost 6 bases, V lost 5 bases, and 11 bases had no gene match. Germline assignment: CDR1 SGHTS and CDR2 YDEGEE. CDR3 length: 15 amino acids. The CDR3 loop reads CASSYRGQGTDGYTF. For the CDR3, the DNA is TGTGCCAGCAGTTACCGTGGACAGGGGACGGATGGCTACACCTTC.

CDR3 residues: CASSYLGAEYTF. CDR3 DNA sequence: TGTGCCAGCAGTTACTTGGGGGCGGAGTACACCTTC. This sequence joins TRBV6-5 and TRBJ1-2, with D possibly being TRBD1 (6 bases). The CDR3 has 12 amino acids. Germline lookup yields CDR1 MNHEY and CDR2 SVGAGI. V was pared by 1 base and J by 11 bases, with 11 bases between.

The rearrangement links TRBV27 to TRBJ1-5; 8 bases map to TRBD1. V was pared by 11 bases and J by 6 bases, with 12 bases of the junction left unmatched. The CDR3 length is 14 residues. Germline CDR1 MNHEY, CDR2 SMNVEV (reference sequence). The CDR3 sequence is CAADRALLGQPQHF. In nucleotides, the CDR3 is TGTGCCGCGGACAGGGCCCTTCTTGGTCAGCCCCAGCATTTT.

This chain links TRBV15 with TRBJ2-1; D not resolved. The CDR3 extends over 13 amino acids. Germline V gene data show CDR1 as LNHNV and CDR2 as YYDKDF (reference sequence). Trimming took 0 bases from V and 8 from J, leaving 8 bases between them. The DNA for the CDR3 is TGTGCCACCAGCAGAGACCTAGGAGATGAGCAGTTCTTC. As protein: CATSRDLGDEQFF.

This clone has just one count. The genes are TRBV18 and TRBJ2-1; 14 bases fit TRBD2. The CDR3 consists of 20 residues. Germline loops: CDR1 KGHSH, CDR2 LQKENI. V trimming: 4 bases; J trimming: 0 bases; junction bases outside the gene matches: 11. CDR3 in DNA: TGTGCCAGCTCACGAGGGACTAGCGGGGGTCCGCCGAGCTCCTACAATGAGCAGTTCTTC. Translation: CASSRGTSGGPPSSYNEQFF.

The genes are TRBV5-1 and TRBJ2-2; the D gene is possibly TRBD1 (6 bases). V lost 4 bases and J 5 bases, leaving 15 bases between the germline ends. CDR1 is SGHRS and CDR2 is YFSETQ in the germline V gene. The CDR3 loop spans 15 amino acids. DNA of the CDR3: TGCGCCAGCAGCCCCCAGACAGGTCGGACCGGGGAGCTGTTTTTT. Translation gives CASSPQTGRTGELFF.

The rearrangement uses TRBV15 and TRBJ1-5; D possibly corresponds to TRBD1 (6 bases). Germline lookup yields CDR1 LNHNV and CDR2 YYDKDF (reference sequence). Trimming took 3 bases from V and 7 from J, leaving 16 bases between them. The CDR3 spans 15 residues. The CDR3 DNA reads as TGTGCCACCAGCAGGGGAAGACAGGATGCCCAGCCCCAGCATTTT. Protein: CATSRGRQDAQPQHF.

The chain joins TRBV29-1 to TRBJ2-1; 11 bases map to TRBD1. Germline CDR1 SQVTM, CDR2 ANQGSEA. Trimming removed 6 bases from V and 7 bases from J; junction bases left unmatched: 5. The CDR3 consists of 13 residues. CDR3 amino acids: CSVTGQGENEQFF. The DNA for the CDR3 is TGCAGCGTCACGGGACAGGGGGAGAATGAGCAGTTCTTC.

The V gene is TRBV5-8, the J gene TRBJ1-4, with 10 bases that match TRBD1. Germline V gene sequence: CDR1 SGHTS, CDR2 YDEGEE. The CDR3 has 16 residues. Losses at the gene ends were 4 bases for V and 7 bases for J; bases not matched to a gene: 10. The CDR3 DNA reads TGTGCCAGCAGCCGTGTAAACCGGGACAGGGGTGAAAAACTGTTTTTT. This encodes CASSRVNRDRGEKLFF. Based on the CDR3 plus reference TRBV5-8 and TRBJ1-4, the full variable domain is EAGVTQSPTHLIKTRGQQATLRCSPISGHTSVYWYQQALGLGLQFLLWYDEGEERNRGNFPPRFSGRQFPNYSSELNVNALELEDSALYLCASSRVNRDRGEKLFFGSGTQLSVL.

This chain joins TRBV7-2 and TRBJ2-2; no definite D call. V lost 3 bases, J lost 4 bases, and 6 bases lay in between. This CDR3 has 13 residues. The germline gives CDR1 SGHTA, CDR2 FQGNSA. The CDR3 bases are TGTGCCAGCAGCTTGTGGAGCACCGGGGAGCTGTTTTTT. Protein: CASSLWSTGELFF.

The chain's CDR3 is CASSPYGTGSRYEQYF. CDR3 nucleotide sequence: TGTGCCAGCAGCCCTTATGGGACAGGGAGTCGTTACGAGCAGTACTTC. The chain links TRBV4-2 to TRBJ2-7; 9 bases are a match to TRBD1. This CDR3 region has 16 residues. In germline, CDR1 is LGHNA, CDR2 YNFKEQ. V shed 4 bases and J 4 bases; nucleotides not matched to a gene: 11.

V usage is TRBV5-4 and J usage is TRBJ2-5, with 8 nucleotides matching TRBD1. Germline V gene sequence: CDR1 SGHNT, CDR2 YYREEE (reference sequence). With V trimmed by 0 bases and J by 2 bases, 3 bases remained unmatched. This CDR3 is built from 15 residues. The CDR3 DNA reads TGTGCCAGCAGCTTGGGCAGGGGGCTTCAAGAGACCCAGTACTTC. Residues: CASSLGRGLQETQYF.

There are many counts of this clone. This chain joins TRBV7-9 and TRBJ1-2, with TRBD1 as a possible D gene (6 bases). V shed 5 bases and J shed 7 bases, with 11 bases lying between them. CDR3 length: 12 amino acids. CDR1 is SEHNR and CDR2 is FQNEAQ in the germline V gene (reference sequence). The CDR3 region is CASSPGQFGYTF. The DNA for the CDR3 is TGTGCCAGCAGCCCCGGACAGTTTGGCTACACCTTC.

As for this clone: Other DNA sequences in this specimen translate into the identical CDR3. The chain combines TRBV5-1 with TRBJ1-5; a weak D match, TRBD1 (5 bases). The CDR3 is 13 amino acids. The V gene's germline CDR1 is SGHRS and CDR2 YFSETQ. With 0 bases removed from V and 4 bases from J, the gap between germline ends came to 5 bases. The CDR3 DNA is TGCGCCAGCAGCTTGGCAGGGAATCAGCCCCAGCATTTT. It translates to CASSLAGNQPQHF.

The J gene is TRBJ2-1, the V gene TRBV3-1 (or the pseudogene TRBV3-2); D ambiguous. The germline V and J ends were trimmed by 3 bases and 9 bases, with 9 bases remaining between them. This CDR3 comprises 12 residues. The germline gives CDR1 LGHDT, CDR2 YNNKEL (reference sequence). The CDR3 sequence is CASSQIEVEQFF. CDR3 DNA: TGTGCCAGCAGCCAGATAGAGGTTGAGCAGTTCTTC.

The CDR3 here is CASSLDRAGNTIYF. The CDR3 DNA is TGTGCCAGCAGCCTCGACAGGGCTGGAAACACCATATATTTT. This sequence joins TRBV3-1 (or the pseudogene TRBV3-2) and TRBJ1-3, with 7 bases aligning to TRBD1. This CDR3 region has 14 residues. Germline lookup yields CDR1 LGHDT and CDR2 YNNKEL (reference sequence). The V gene end was trimmed by 4 bases and the J gene end by 2 bases; junction bases not matched to a gene: 2.

The V gene is TRBV7-9, the J gene TRBJ2-3; 11 nucleotides agree with TRBD2. Per germline, CDR1 SEHNR and CDR2 FQNEAQ (reference sequence). After removal of 1 base from V and 3 bases from J, the junction contained 6 bases not matched to a gene. The CDR3 loop spans 17 amino acids. The CDR3 protein is CASSLGPTSGSTDTQYF. The CDR3 nucleotides read TGTGCCAGCAGCTTAGGCCCTACTAGCGGGAGTACAGATACGCAGTATTTT.

This clone appeared a single time. The DNA for the CDR3 is TGCGCCAGCAGCTTGATTCCAGGGGTGGACACCGGGGAGCTGTTTTTT. It encodes CASSLIPGVDTGELFF. The chain joins TRBV5-1 to TRBJ2-2; weak D call: TRBD1 (6 bases). The CDR3 contains 16 residues. Between the trimmed V and J ends, which lost 1 base and 3 bases, there was a span of 13 bases. From germline, CDR1 is SGHRS and CDR2 YFSETQ. The whole variable domain, filled in from reference TRBV5-1 and TRBJ2-2, reads KAGVTQTPRYLIKTRGQQVTLSCSPISGHRSVSWYQQTPGQGLQFLFEYFSETQRNKGNFPGRFSGRQFSNSRSEMNVSTLELGDSALYLCASSLIPGVDTGELFFGEGSRLTVL.

V is TRBV5-6 and J is TRBJ1-1; possible D gene TRBD1, 5 bases. V gave up 7 bases and J gave up 0 bases, with 16 bases separating them. Germline V gene lookup returns CDR1 SGHDT and CDR2 YYEEEE. CDR3 length: 15 residues. CDR3 loop: CASGYGDRLNTEAFF. The CDR3, as DNA: TGTGCCAGCGGTTACGGAGACAGATTGAACACTGAAGCTTTCTTT.

The V and J genes are TRBV18 and TRBJ1-6; the D gene is possibly TRBD1 (6 bases). V lost 7 bases and J 7 bases, leaving 11 bases between the germline ends. The CDR3 totals 13 residues. The germline V gene has CDR1 KGHSH and CDR2 LQKENI. This chain's CDR3 is CASLQGFNSPLHF. CDR3 nucleotide sequence: TGTGCCAGCTTACAGGGTTTCAATTCACCCCTCCACTTT. Based on the CDR3 plus reference TRBV18 and TRBJ1-6, the full variable domain is NAGVMQNPRHLVRRRGQEARLRCSPMKGHSHVYWYRQLPEEGLKFMVYLQKENIIDESGMPKERFSAEFPKEGPSILRIQQVVRGDSAAYFCASLQGFNSPLHFGNGTRLTVT.